This is a list of T cell receptor beta chains from one sample in a study of spatial heterogeneity in lung cancer. Via MiXCR, TCRdb re-called the 5' RACE reads, giving one row per CDR3 protein. The sample holds about 26,000 distinct CDR3 sequences, more than 10% seen once. Material: PBMCs, obtained at surgery. The origin of the receptors is a female donor with early-stage non-small cell lung cancer. The conserved cysteine and the conserved F or W are not part of the CDR3 here.

J gene	V gene	CDR3 protein
TRBJ2-7	TRBV24-1	ATSDPDYSYEQY
TRBJ1-5	TRBV6-2/TRBV6-3	ASSYSPLGPQH
TRBJ1-2	TRBV4-1	ASSLVLRVLGGYT
TRBJ1-5	TRBV20-1	SATTGNQPQH
TRBJ2-1	TRBV7-3	ASSLSGYNEQF
TRBJ2-5	TRBV6-2/TRBV6-3	ASSYFRRETQY
TRBJ2-5	TRBV5-6	ASSRLHSETQY
TRBJ2-5	TRBV7-2	ASSSGRDETQY
TRBJ2-1	TRBV20-1	SASPTSGRSYNEQF
TRBJ1-1	TRBV30	AWRLLGGPRMYEAF
TRBJ1-1	TRBV6-5	ASSYGESTEAF
TRBJ2-6	TRBV7-3	ASSPTFGANVLT
TRBJ2-3	TRBV7-9	ASSLWTDTQY